Below, 20 T cell receptor beta chains from the same sample are listed, as sequenced in a study of beta chain features in type 1 diabetes. Study-level points and caveats: In all four CD4+ subsets, TCRB CDR3 length was significantly, moderately reduced in type 1 diabetes.

As every portion of the isolated RNA was reverse transcribed, the sequencing read expressed TCRB transcripts. The table came from immunoSEQ multiplex PCR; TCRdb's copy has only in-frame clones and leaves some out. Of about 230,000 clones in the sample, 16% were seen once. No antigen has been identified for these receptors. Specimen: naive CD4+ T cells from blood. Receptors were obtained from a man under 40 with type 1 diabetes.

This CDR3 is CTSSPPDRQETQYF. The CDR3 DNA sequence: TGCACCAGCAGCCCCCCAGACCGTCAAGAGACCCAGTACTTC. The V and J genes are TRBV1 and TRBJ2-5. TRBV1 represents a pseudogene. This CDR3 is 14 amino acids long.

A few counts support this clone. The chain uses TRBV11-2 and TRBJ2-4; 8 positions agree with TRBD1. Per the germline V gene, CDR1 is SGHAT and CDR2 is FQNNGV. The CDR3 runs to 16 residues. Unmatched junction bases numbered 16, after V lost 6 bases and J lost 9 bases. CDR3 loop: CASRRFGQGRIGIQYF. CDR3 in DNA: TGTGCCAGCAGACGGTTCGGACAGGGTCGGATTGGCATTCAGTACTTC.

V gene TRBV28 combines with J gene TRBJ2-1, with 9 nucleotides matching TRBD2. The length of the CDR3 is 15 residues. Germline V gives CDR1 MDHEN, CDR2 SYDVKM. V trimming: 2 bases; J trimming: 1 base; junction bases outside the gene matches: 0. Written as DNA, the CDR3 is TGTGCCAGCAGTTTAAGCGGGAGGTCCTACAATGAGCAGTTCTTC. It is translated as CASSLSGRSYNEQFF.

The chain combines TRBV2 with TRBJ1-4, with D maybe TRBD1 (6 bases). V was trimmed by 5 bases and J by 7 bases, leaving 14 bases between them. Germline V gene data show CDR1 as SNHLY and CDR2 as FYNNEI. This CDR3 comprises 14 residues. Here the CDR3 reads CASSFRGIREKLFF. The CDR3, as DNA: TGTGCCAGCAGTTTCAGGGGTATCCGTGAAAAACTGTTTTTT.

The genes are TRBV6-1 and TRBJ2-7; the match to TRBD2 covers 9 bases. V trimming: 4 bases; J trimming: 3 bases; junction bases outside the gene matches: 10. The CDR3 has 16 residues. CDR1 and CDR2 from the germline V gene are MNHNS and SASEGT. The chain's CDR3 is CASSGLLAGVSYEQYF. In nucleotides, the CDR3 is TGTGCCAGCAGTGGACTGTTAGCGGGAGTTAGCTACGAGCAGTACTTC.

The chain recombines TRBV7-2 with TRBJ2-1; 8 bases align to TRBD2. This CDR3 is built from 17 residues. The V gene end was trimmed by 0 bases and the J gene end by 6 bases; junction bases not matched to a gene: 10. The germline CDR1 and CDR2 sequences are SGHTA and FQGNSA. CDR3 in amino acids: CASSLALVAGFGNEQFF. The CDR3 nucleotides read TGTGCCAGCAGCTTAGCGCTGGTAGCGGGATTCGGCAATGAGCAGTTCTTC.

The J gene is TRBJ2-7, the V gene TRBV7-2; 7 nucleotides line up with TRBD2. The CDR3 totals 16 residues. Per the germline V gene, CDR1 is SGHTA and CDR2 is FQGNSA. The J segment lost 2 bases and the V segment lost 4 bases, leaving 11 bases of the junction unmatched. This CDR3 reads CASSSGSGNPAYEQYF. DNA for the CDR3: TGTGCCAGCAGCTCGGGGAGCGGGAATCCGGCCTACGAGCAGTACTTC.

This clone was observed a few times. The chain employs TRBV30 and TRBJ2-7, with D unresolved. Germline-derived CDR1 and CDR2 are GTSNPN and SVGIG (reference sequence). The CDR3 loop spans 13 amino acids. V shed 1 base and J shed 6 bases, with 13 bases lying between them. The CDR3 sequence: CAWSERGPGEQYF. CDR3 bases: TGTGCCTGGAGTGAACGTGGTCCGGGCGAGCAGTACTTC.

This chain links TRBV2 with TRBJ2-3; D not certain. The CDR3 runs 14 residues. The germline V gene encodes CDR1 SNHLY and CDR2 FYNNEI. Trimming cost V 7 bases and J 4 bases, with 15 bases left between them. CDR3 coding DNA: TGTGCCAGCACCGAGACGCCCCAAGCAGATACGCAGTATTTT. Residues: CASTETPQADTQYF.

The V gene is TRBV7-9, the J gene TRBJ2-7, with D perhaps being TRBD1 or TRBD2 (5 bases each). CDR3 length: 14 residues. V lost 5 bases and J 3 bases, leaving 14 bases between the germline ends. Germline lookup yields CDR1 SEHNR and CDR2 FQNEAQ (reference sequence). CDR3 coding DNA: TGTGCCAGCAGCCCGCCTGGGGGAGACTACGAGCAGTACTTC. Amino acid sequence: CASSPPGGDYEQYF.

This clone was detected only a few times. This chain links TRBV28 with TRBJ2-7; 7 bases are a match to TRBD1. Germline CDR1 MDHEN, CDR2 SYDVKM. The CDR3 is made up of 15 amino acids. Unmatched junction bases numbered 6, after V lost 1 base and J lost 3 bases. This CDR3 reads CASSLSLGGGYEQYF. For the CDR3, the DNA is TGTGCCAGCAGTTTATCTTTAGGGGGCGGCTACGAGCAGTACTTC.

The chain combines TRBV7-9 with TRBJ2-5; possible D gene TRBD2, 5 bases. The V end lost 1 base, the J end lost 5 bases, and 14 bases lay between the germline ends. Germline values: CDR1 SEHNR, CDR2 FQNEAQ (reference sequence). The CDR3 spans 15 residues. The CDR3 DNA reads as TGTGCCAGCAGCTTAGTACCGGAGAGGAGGGAGACCCAGTACTTC. Its translation: CASSLVPERRETQYF.

This clone was seen a handful of times. The chain links TRBV28 to TRBJ2-1, with 8 bases aligning to TRBD2. The J segment lost 6 bases and the V segment lost 8 bases, leaving 9 bases of the junction unmatched. Germline lookup yields CDR1 MDHEN and CDR2 SYDVKM. The CDR3 spans 14 residues. The CDR3 nucleotides read TGTGCCAGCTACTTAGCGGGACACGGCAATGAGCAGTTCTTC. This translates into CASYLAGHGNEQFF.

The V call is TRBV5-6, the J call TRBJ2-4, with D possibly TRBD1 on 7 matching bases. Germline-derived CDR1 and CDR2 are SGHDT and YYEEEE. The CDR3 consists of 15 residues. V was trimmed by 1 base and J by 9 bases, leaving 17 bases between them. The CDR3 is CASSLLDREVGIQYF. CDR3 nucleotide sequence: TGTGCCAGCAGCTTGCTTGACAGGGAGGTTGGCATTCAGTACTTC.

The chain employs TRBV9 and TRBJ2-1; the match to TRBD2 covers 11 bases. This CDR3 comprises 15 residues. With V trimmed by 3 bases and J by 4 bases, 3 bases remained unmatched. Germline loops: CDR1 SGDLS, CDR2 YYNGEE. CDR3 DNA: TGTGCCAGCAGCGAGGGGACTAGCGGATACAATGAGCAGTTCTTC. This codes for CASSEGTSGYNEQFF.

This clone was counted only a few times. V usage is TRBV7-9 and J usage is TRBJ1-2; D unclear. The germline V and J ends were trimmed by 3 bases and 4 bases, with 12 bases remaining between them. The CDR3 runs to 14 residues. CDR1 is SEHNR and CDR2 is FQNEAQ in the germline V gene (reference sequence). As DNA, the CDR3 is TGTGCCAGCAGCTTCCAAGGATCAATCTATGGCTACACCTTC. Amino acids: CASSFQGSIYGYTF.

This clone was counted between two and nine times. The V gene is TRBV15, the J gene TRBJ2-5; TRBD2 matches 8 bases. CDR1 LNHNV and CDR2 YYDKDF come from the germline V gene (reference sequence). V shed 0 bases, J shed 5 bases, and the junction held 8 bases outside the gene matches. The CDR3 sequence is 16 residues long. The CDR3 protein is CATSREKTGGLETQYF. DNA of the CDR3: TGTGCCACCAGCAGAGAAAAGACGGGAGGGCTCGAGACCCAGTACTTC.

This clone came up a few times. The chain employs TRBV7-9 and TRBJ1-4; D ambiguous. Per the germline V gene, CDR1 is SEHNR and CDR2 is FQNEAQ (reference sequence). Trimming left V 6 bases short and J 8 bases short, with 19 bases between. The length of the CDR3 is 15 residues. The CDR3 nucleotides are TGTGCCAGCAGTTCGGACGGGGTTAGAGGCGAAAAACTGTTTTTT. Its protein product is CASSSDGVRGEKLFF.

This clone was counted between two and nine times. V is TRBV4-1 and J is TRBJ2-3; D unresolved. V was pared by 5 bases and J by 0 bases, with 15 bases between. Looked up from germline, CDR1 is MGHRA and CDR2 is YSYEKL. The CDR3 has 16 amino acids. The CDR3 DNA reads as TGCGCCAGCAGCAGGTTAGTGGACCCAAGCACAGATACGCAGTATTTT. Encoded protein: CASSRLVDPSTDTQYF.

The rearrangement links TRBV11-2 to TRBJ2-1, with D possibly TRBD1 on 5 matching bases. V dropped 5 bases and J dropped 10 bases, with 18 bases sitting between them. This CDR3 is built from 14 residues. CDR1 is SGHAT, CDR2 FQNNGV, per germline. The CDR3 loop is CASSPYKGFREQFF. CDR3 in DNA: TGTGCCAGCAGCCCCTACAAGGGGTTTAGGGAGCAGTTCTTC.